This T cell receptor (beta chain) was identified during a study of response to subunit inactivated influenza vaccine. Points from the study as a whole: With each seasonal influenza vaccination, the authors suggested, few new T cells are recruited.

TCRdb re-called the RT-PCR reads with MiXCR, one entry per CDR3 protein. The sample includes over 650,000 distinct CDR3 sequences, approximately 17% of them seen just once. Of note for this clonotype: Antigen specificity is unknown.

Germline V lookup: CDR1 LGHDT, CDR2 YNNKEL (reference sequence). The CDR3 covers 15 residues. Trimming removed 0 bases at V and 2 bases at J, with 10 bases between. The chain couples TRBV3-1 to TRBJ2-5; tentative D call: TRBD2 (6 bases). The sequencing here drew on PBMCs from blood, taken more than 4 days after vaccination. The clonotype originates from a man aged 45-65 years who received an inactivated influenza vaccine. The CDR3 is CASSQDGLAQETQYF. For the CDR3, the DNA is TGTGCCAGCAGCCAAGATGGCCTAGCGCAAGAGACCCAGTACTTC.